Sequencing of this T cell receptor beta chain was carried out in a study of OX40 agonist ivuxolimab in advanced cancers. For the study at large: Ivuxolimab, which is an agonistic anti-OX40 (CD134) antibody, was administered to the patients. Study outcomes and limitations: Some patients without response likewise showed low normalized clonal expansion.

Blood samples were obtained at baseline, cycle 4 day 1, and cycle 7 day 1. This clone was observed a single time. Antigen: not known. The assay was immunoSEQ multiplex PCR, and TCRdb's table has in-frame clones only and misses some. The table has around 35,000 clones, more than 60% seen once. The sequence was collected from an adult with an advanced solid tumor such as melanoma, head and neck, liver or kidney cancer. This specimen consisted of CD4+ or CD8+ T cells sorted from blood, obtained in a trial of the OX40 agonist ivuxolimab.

The CDR3 here is CASSERGWNTEAFF. The CDR3, as DNA: TGTGCCAGCAGTGAACGGGGGTGGAACACTGAAGCTTTCTTT. The rearrangement joins TRBV27 to TRBJ1-1; tentative D call: TRBD1 (5 bases). This CDR3 is built from 14 residues. Trimming removed 5 bases from V and 1 base from J, with 11 bases in between. Germline CDR1 reads MNHEY; CDR2 reads SMNVEV (reference sequence).